This T cell receptor beta chain was identified during a study of early T cells in non-severe SARS-CoV-2 infection. This CDR3 is 13 amino acids long. The germline V and J ends were trimmed by 1 base and 5 bases, with 9 bases remaining between them. Germline lookup yields CDR1 LGHDT and CDR2 YNNKEL (reference sequence). Individual cDNA molecules each received unique molecular identifiers attached to them. TCRdb analysed the 5' RACE reads with MiXCR anew, one entry per CDR3 protein. The repertoire holds about 60,000 distinct CDR3 sequences, with around an eighth as singletons. This clonotype was counted between two and nine times.

Sequenced material: whole blood. V usage is TRBV3-1 and J usage is TRBJ2-7; D gene unclear. The receptor's source is an adult who was a healthcare worker with PCR-confirmed SARS-CoV-2 infection or an uninfected control (not recorded which). Written as DNA, the CDR3 is TGTGCCAGCAGCCAAGGACGACTGGACGAGCAGTACTTC. This encodes CASSQGRLDEQYF.